This TCR beta chain was observed in a study of blood T cells in healthy people across ages. Notes on the study in general: Correlation between TCR beta diversity and naive T cell percentage was strong.

CDR1 is SEHNR, CDR2 FQNEAQ, per germline (reference sequence). This CDR3 region has 15 residues. J gave up 3 bases and V 5 bases, and 9 bases lay outside the gene matches. A note on this clonotype: Its antigen remains unknown.

Sample-barcoded 5' priming and a J-beta primer mix drove a second PCR of about 6 to 12 cycles. Every cDNA was tagged by a template-switch adaptor with 12 random nucleotides. TCRdb reprocessed the 5' RACE reads via MiXCR and lists one record per CDR3 protein. The data show about a million distinct CDR3 sequences, about two fifths seen once. The TCR was taken from a man aged 18 to 29 in good health. Sequenced material: blood. The chain joins TRBV7-9 to TRBJ1-2, with 7 bases fitting TRBD1. CDR3 DNA: TGTGCCAGCAGCCCCGCTGCGACAGGGTACTATGGCTACACCTTC. Translation gives CASSPAATGYYGYTF. Full variable domain (remainder filled in from reference TRBV7-9 and TRBJ1-2): DTGVSQNPRHKITKRGQNVTFRCDPISEHNRLYWYRQTLGQGPEFLTYFQNEAQLEKSRLLSDRFSAERPKGSFSTLEIQRTEQGDSAMYLCASSPAATGYYGYTFGSGTRLTVV.